This T cell receptor (beta chain) was sequenced in a study of CD8 T cells in Susac syndrome. Reverse transcription used about 0.45 to 1 ug RNA and random hexamers. TCRdb analysed the immunoSEQ multiplex PCR reads with MiXCR anew, one entry per CDR3 protein. The sample includes approximately 87,000 distinct CDR3 sequences, approximately 96% seen only once; the top ten take approximately 0.41%. Sample: CD8+ T cells from PBMCs. This clonotype was obtained from a human donor with Susac syndrome.

The CDR3 spells CSASFRSYEQYF. The CDR3 DNA is TGCAGTGCTAGTTTCCGGTCCTACGAGCAGTACTTC. The chain carries TRBV20-1 and TRBJ2-7; D is uncertain. The CDR3 sequence is 12 residues long. Germline V gene sequence: CDR1 DFQATT, CDR2 SNEGSKA (reference sequence). Trimming cost V 3 bases and J 1 base, with 7 bases left between them.